These 27 T cell receptor beta chains came from one sample sequenced in a study of shared clonotypes between healthy human individuals. The protocol was immunoSEQ multiplex PCR, while the TCRdb copy is restricted to in-frame clones and leaves out a portion. The table shows 2 million to 3 million clones, with roughly 93% occurring only once. The sample comprised naive CD4+ T cells from PBMCs. Subset noted: CD45RA+ positively selected. The receptors here all came from a man between 18 and 35 years old in good health. Some clones in this sample may be carry-over from other donors' samples.

V and J are TRBV11-2 and TRBJ2-7, with 7 bases matching TRBD2. Germline CDR1 reads SGHAT; CDR2 reads FQNNGV. The CDR3 runs 15 residues. The J segment lost 3 bases and the V segment lost 1 base, leaving 6 bases of the junction unmatched. The CDR3 nucleotides are TGTGCCAGCAGCTTAGGACTAGCAGAAGTCTACGAGCAGTACTTC. This codes for CASSLGLAEVYEQYF.

The V and J genes are TRBV5-1 and TRBJ2-2, with TRBD2 as a possible D gene (6 bases). CDR1 is SGHRS and CDR2 is YFSETQ in the germline V gene. V dropped 2 bases and J dropped 4 bases, with 9 bases sitting between them. CDR3 size: 14 residues. The CDR3 here is CASSFPGGTGELFF. In nucleotides, the CDR3 is TGCGCCAGCAGCTTCCCCGGGGGCACCGGGGAGCTGTTTTTT. The variable domain in full, completed from reference TRBV5-1 and TRBJ2-2, reads KAGVTQTPRYLIKTRGQQVTLSCSPISGHRSVSWYQQTPGQGLQFLFEYFSETQRNKGNFPGRFSGRQFSNSRSEMNVSTLELGDSALYLCASSFPGGTGELFFGEGSRLTVL.

As regards this clone: Other DNA sequences from this sample encode an identical CDR3 as well. The chain uses TRBV15 and TRBJ1-2; 7 nucleotides match TRBD1. The CDR3 has 14 residues. Unmatched junction bases numbered 3, after V lost 0 bases and J lost 5 bases. CDR1 is LNHNV, CDR2 YYDKDF, per germline (reference sequence). The CDR3 region is CATSREAGGYGYTF. DNA of the CDR3: TGTGCCACCAGCAGAGAGGCAGGGGGGTATGGCTACACCTTC.

In DNA, the CDR3 is TGTGCCAGCAGCTTAGATCGTCCCGGGGATACGCAGTATTTT. Its translation: CASSLDRPGDTQYF. The chain couples TRBV11-2 to TRBJ2-3; no definite D call. V was pared by 0 bases and J by 6 bases, with 10 bases between. The germline CDR1 and CDR2 sequences are SGHAT and FQNNGV. This CDR3 contains 14 residues.

The chain employs TRBV7-2 and TRBJ2-1; D is perhaps TRBD1 (6 bases). Germline V CDR1 and CDR2: SGHTA, FQGNSA. This CDR3 has 16 amino acids. Trimming stripped 1 base from V and 9 bases from J, with 19 bases between. The CDR3 nucleotides are TGTGCCAGCAGCTTAGTAGCTCCAGGGGATGGCGGTGAGCAGTTCTTC. Residues: CASSLVAPGDGGEQFF.

This chain uses TRBV4-1 with TRBJ2-5, with D uncertain. Trimming took off 1 base at V and 1 base at J, with 7 bases between the two ends. The CDR3 loop spans 14 amino acids. The germline V gene has CDR1 MGHRA and CDR2 YSYEKL. The CDR3 coding sequence is TGCGCCAGCAGCCAAGTAAGGGCCCAAGAGACCCAGTACTTC. It specifies CASSQVRAQETQYF.

As DNA, the CDR3 is TGCGCCAGCAGCTTCCAGGGACAGGGAACCTATGGCTACACCTTC. Translated, it gives CASSFQGQGTYGYTF. The chain links TRBV5-1 to TRBJ1-2; TRBD1 matches at 9 bases. The V gene end was trimmed by 2 bases and the J gene end by 4 bases; junction bases not matched to a gene: 6. This CDR3 is built from 15 residues. The V gene's germline CDR1 is SGHRS and CDR2 YFSETQ.

The chain links TRBV6-6 to TRBJ1-2, with 12 nucleotides matching TRBD1. Germline lookup yields CDR1 MNHNY and CDR2 SVGAGI (reference sequence). The CDR3 has 15 amino acids. J gave up 6 bases and V 6 bases, and 8 bases lay outside the gene matches. CDR3 sequence: CASRTPGTGGNGYTF. In DNA, the CDR3 is TGTGCCAGCAGAACTCCTGGGACAGGGGGCAATGGCTACACCTTC.

V is TRBV18 and J is TRBJ2-1; 10 bases align to TRBD2. The CDR3 extends over 16 amino acids. The V gene's germline CDR1 is KGHSH and CDR2 LQKENI. V was clipped by 0 bases and J by 10 bases; unmatched bases: 9. In nucleotides, the CDR3 is TGTGCCAGCTCACCACCATCTAGCGGGAGAGAGGGGGAGCAGTTCTTC. Protein sequence: CASSPPSSGREGEQFF.

V usage is TRBV28 and J usage is TRBJ2-3, with D hard to call. Deletions cut 8 bases from V and 4 bases from J, with 28 bases between. Germline assignment: CDR1 MDHEN and CDR2 SYDVKM. This CDR3 region has 18 residues. The CDR3 is CASLSPLQRSYRADTQYF. The CDR3 nucleotides are TGTGCCAGCCTCTCCCCCCTTCAGAGGTCCTATCGGGCAGATACGCAGTATTTT.

The J gene is TRBJ2-5, the V gene TRBV7-2; 11 bases match TRBD2. The V gene end was trimmed by 5 bases and the J gene end by 5 bases; junction bases not matched to a gene: 10. The CDR3 has 16 residues. CDR1 SGHTA and CDR2 FQGNSA come from the germline V gene. The CDR3 nucleotides read TGTGCCAGCAGCCCTAGAAGCCTAGCGGGAGGTGAGACCCAGTACTTC. Its protein product is CASSPRSLAGGETQYF.

The chain has TRBV5-1 and TRBJ2-3, with D hard to call. With 3 bases removed from V and 1 base from J, the gap between germline ends came to 9 bases. CDR1 SGHRS and CDR2 YFSETQ come from the germline V gene. This CDR3 has 14 residues. The CDR3 bases are TGCGCCAGCAGCTCCGATGCGGGCACAGATACGCAGTATTTT. Translation: CASSSDAGTDTQYF.

V and J are TRBV6-5 and TRBJ1-6, with unresolved D. The CDR3 sequence is 14 residues long. Trimming took 6 bases from V and 6 from J, leaving 12 bases between them. CDR1 MNHEY and CDR2 SVGAGI come from the germline V gene. CDR3 in amino acids: CASSRLQLNSPLHF. The CDR3 region has the DNA TGTGCCAGCAGCCGCCTACAGCTTAATTCACCCCTCCACTTT.

The chain combines TRBV30 with TRBJ2-5; 8 nucleotides line up with TRBD2. The closer fit of TRBJ2-7 to the DNA end suggests the J call may be wrong. Looked up from germline, CDR1 is GTSNPN and CDR2 is SVGIG (reference sequence). The CDR3 length is 15 residues. For the CDR3, the DNA is TGTGCCTGGGGGAGGGGACTAGGCATATCCTACGAGCAGTACTTC. Translation: CAWGRGLGISYEQYF.

The chain uses TRBV7-9 and TRBJ1-4, with a possible D match to TRBD1 (5 bases). CDR1 and CDR2 (germline): SEHNR, FQNEAQ (reference sequence). Trimming stripped 0 bases from V and 2 bases from J, with 7 bases between. CDR3 length: 15 residues. The CDR3 coding sequence is TGTGCCAGCAGCTTAGCGGCAGGGACTAATGAAAAACTGTTTTTT. Translating gives CASSLAAGTNEKLFF. The full variable domain, completed using reference TRBV7-9 and TRBJ1-4, is DTGVSQNPRHKITKRGQNVTFRCDPISEHNRLYWYRQTLGQGPEFLTYFQNEAQLEKSRLLSDRFSAERPKGSFSTLEIQRTEQGDSAMYLCASSLAAGTNEKLFFGSGTQLSVL.

V and J are TRBV5-1 and TRBJ2-1; no clear D gene. Per germline, CDR1 SGHRS and CDR2 YFSETQ. Between the trimmed V and J ends, which lost 0 bases and 15 bases, there was a span of 13 bases. The CDR3 spans 12 residues. CDR3 sequence: CASSLENYGMFF. Here the CDR3 DNA reads TGCGCCAGCAGCTTGGAAAACTATGGCATGTTCTTC.

This clone came up a few times. The J gene is TRBJ1-2, the V gene TRBV2; 9 bases are shared with TRBD1. The CDR3 extends over 15 amino acids. V shed 4 bases, J shed 3 bases, and the junction held 6 bases outside the gene matches. Germline V gene sequence: CDR1 SNHLY, CDR2 FYNNEI. Here the CDR3 DNA reads TGTGCCAGCAGTGGTCGGGACAGGGTCCACTATGGCTACACCTTC. Its translation: CASSGRDRVHYGYTF.

V and J are TRBV25-1 and TRBJ1-4; weak D call: TRBD1 (5 bases). This CDR3 is 16 amino acids long. The V gene lost 2 bases and the J gene lost 6 bases, with 16 bases spanning the gap. Germline assignment: CDR1 MGHDK and CDR2 SYGVNS. The CDR3 nucleotides read TGTGCCAGCAGTGAACTATCAGGGCGTTTTTATGAAAAACTGTTTTTT. It codes for CASSELSGRFYEKLFF.

V and J are TRBV7-2 and TRBJ2-2; D is possibly TRBD2 (6 bases). V was trimmed by 1 base and J by 8 bases, leaving 17 bases between them. The CDR3 has 16 residues. Looked up from germline, CDR1 is SGHTA and CDR2 is FQGNSA. DNA for the CDR3: TGTGCCAGCAGCTTAGTGGGGACTCCCGGGCGGGGGGAGCTGTTTTTT. It translates to CASSLVGTPGRGELFF.

The V call is TRBV4-2, the J call TRBJ1-1; D is ambiguous. Germline V gene sequence: CDR1 LGHNA, CDR2 YNFKEQ. V was pared by 1 base and J by 9 bases, with 18 bases between. CDR3 length equals 15 residues. CDR3 in amino acids: CASSQGSSGQFKAFF. The CDR3 DNA is TGTGCCAGCAGCCAAGGTTCGTCCGGGCAGTTCAAAGCTTTCTTT.

The CDR3, as DNA: TGTGCCAGCAGTCGCCTGGAGACCCAGTACTTC. It codes for CASSRLETQYF. This chain links TRBV2 with TRBJ2-5, with unresolved D. In germline, CDR1 is SNHLY, CDR2 FYNNEI. The CDR3 is 11 amino acids. Trimming stripped 5 bases from V and 5 bases from J, with 6 bases between.

This clone was detected once. The CDR3: CASSQNGQFEETQYF. The DNA for the CDR3 is TGTGCCAGCAGTCAAAACGGACAGTTCGAAGAGACCCAGTACTTC. The J gene is TRBJ2-5, the V gene TRBV28, with a possible D match to TRBD1 (6 bases). This CDR3 is built from 15 residues. Germline-derived CDR1 and CDR2 are MDHEN and SYDVKM. V was pared by 5 bases and J by 3 bases, with 16 bases between.

V is TRBV28 and J is TRBJ2-5, with 10 bases aligning to TRBD1. J was trimmed by 5 bases and V by 7 bases; bases with no gene match: 7. Per the germline V gene, CDR1 is MDHEN and CDR2 is SYDVKM. CDR3 length equals 14 residues. The CDR3 loop reads CASIDRGRGETQYF. The CDR3, as DNA: TGTGCCAGCATCGACAGGGGGCGCGGGGAGACCCAGTACTTC. Full variable domain (rest looked up from reference TRBV28 and TRBJ2-5): DVKVTQSSRYLVKRTGEKVFLECVQDMDHENMFWYRQDPGLGLRLIYFSYDVKMKEKGDIPEGYSVSREKKERFSLILESASTNQTSMYLCASIDRGRGETQYFGPGTRLLVL.

The genes are TRBV6-1 and TRBJ2-3; TRBD2 is a possible D gene (6 bases). Looked up from germline, CDR1 is MNHNS and CDR2 is SASEGT. The CDR3 covers 15 residues. V lost 6 bases, J lost 1 base, and 14 bases lay in between. CDR3 region: CASRSWRGGTDTQYF. The CDR3 nucleotides are TGTGCCAGCAGGAGCTGGAGGGGTGGCACAGATACGCAGTATTTT.

The rearrangement joins TRBV28 to TRBJ2-2, with D perhaps given as TRBD1 or TRBD2 (5 bases each). Trimming took off 8 bases at V and 0 bases at J, with 16 bases between the two ends. The CDR3 loop spans 16 amino acids. The germline gives CDR1 MDHEN, CDR2 SYDVKM. The CDR3 bases are TGTGCCAGCGAACCCATGAGGGGTGCGAACACCGGGGAGCTGTTTTTT. Translation: CASEPMRGANTGELFF.

This rearrangement joins TRBV14 to TRBJ1-2; D is undetermined. Germline assignment: CDR1 SGHDN and CDR2 FVKESK. The CDR3 has 15 amino acids. V was trimmed by 0 bases and J by 8 bases, leaving 16 bases between them. Here the CDR3 reads CASSQDLMGLGGYTF. The CDR3 DNA is TGTGCCAGCAGCCAAGATCTCATGGGATTGGGCGGCTACACCTTC.

The V gene is TRBV29-1, the J gene TRBJ2-3; D remains ambiguous. CDR1 and CDR2 from the germline V gene are SQVTM and ANQGSEA. The V end lost 7 bases, the J end lost 2 bases, and 13 bases lay between the germline ends. CDR3 length: 13 residues. CDR3 bases: TGCAGCGGAAGGCGTACTAACACAGATACGCAGTATTTT. Translating it yields CSGRRTNTDTQYF.